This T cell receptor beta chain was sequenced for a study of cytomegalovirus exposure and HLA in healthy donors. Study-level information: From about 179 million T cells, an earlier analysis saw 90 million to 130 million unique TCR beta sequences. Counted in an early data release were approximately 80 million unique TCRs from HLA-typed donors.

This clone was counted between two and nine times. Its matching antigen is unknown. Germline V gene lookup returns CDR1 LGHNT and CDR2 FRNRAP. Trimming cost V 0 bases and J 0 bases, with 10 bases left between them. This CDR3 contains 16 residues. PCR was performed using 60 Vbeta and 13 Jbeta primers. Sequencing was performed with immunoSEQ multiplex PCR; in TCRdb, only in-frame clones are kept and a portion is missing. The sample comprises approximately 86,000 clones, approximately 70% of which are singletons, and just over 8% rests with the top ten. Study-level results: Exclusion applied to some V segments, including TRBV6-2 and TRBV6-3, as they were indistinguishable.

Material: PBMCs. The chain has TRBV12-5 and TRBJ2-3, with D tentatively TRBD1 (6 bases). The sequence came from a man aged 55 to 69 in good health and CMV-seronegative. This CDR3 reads CASGLVLGTSTDTQYF. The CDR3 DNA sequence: TGTGCTAGTGGTTTGGTACTAGGGACAAGCACAGATACGCAGTATTTT.